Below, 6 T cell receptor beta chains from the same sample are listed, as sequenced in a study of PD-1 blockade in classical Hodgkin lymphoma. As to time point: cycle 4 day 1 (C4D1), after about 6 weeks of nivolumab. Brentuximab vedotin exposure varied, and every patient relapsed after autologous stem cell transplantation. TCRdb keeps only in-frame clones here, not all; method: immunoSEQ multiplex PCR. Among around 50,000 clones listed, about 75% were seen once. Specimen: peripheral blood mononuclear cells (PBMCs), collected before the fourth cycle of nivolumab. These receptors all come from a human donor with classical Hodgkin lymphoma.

The CDR3 region is CASSLYGASGGTQYF. CDR3 DNA sequence: TGTGCCAGCAGCTTATACGGGGCCTCCGGGGGTACGCAGTATTTT. The chain couples TRBV7-2 to TRBJ2-3; a weak D match, TRBD2 (6 bases). The CDR3 has 15 residues. V was cut by 2 bases and J by 8 bases, with 17 bases left in between. Looked up from germline, CDR1 is SGHTA and CDR2 is FQGNSA.

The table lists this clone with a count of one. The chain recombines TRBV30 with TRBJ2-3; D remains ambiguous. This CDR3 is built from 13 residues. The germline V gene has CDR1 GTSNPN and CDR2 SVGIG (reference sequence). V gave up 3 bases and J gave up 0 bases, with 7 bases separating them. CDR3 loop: CAWRQASTDTQYF. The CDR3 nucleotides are TGTGCCTGGAGGCAGGCCAGCACAGATACGCAGTATTTT.

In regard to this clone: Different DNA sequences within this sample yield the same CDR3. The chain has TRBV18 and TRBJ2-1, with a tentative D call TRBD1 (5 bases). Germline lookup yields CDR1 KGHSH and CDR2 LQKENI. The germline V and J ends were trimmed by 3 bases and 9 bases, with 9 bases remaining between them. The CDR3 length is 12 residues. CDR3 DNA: TGTGCCAGCTCACCGGGAAGGGGTGAGCAGTTCTTC. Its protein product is CASSPGRGEQFF. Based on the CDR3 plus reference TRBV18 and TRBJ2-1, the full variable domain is NAGVMQNPRHLVRRRGQEARLRCSPMKGHSHVYWYRQLPEEGLKFMVYLQKENIIDESGMPKERFSAEFPKEGPSILRIQQVVRGDSAAYFCASSPGRGEQFFGPGTRLTVL.

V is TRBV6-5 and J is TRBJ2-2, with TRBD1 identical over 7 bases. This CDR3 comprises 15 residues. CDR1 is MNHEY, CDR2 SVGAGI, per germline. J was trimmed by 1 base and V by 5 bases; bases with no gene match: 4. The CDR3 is CASSPWTGNTGELFF. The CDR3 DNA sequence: TGTGCCAGCAGTCCTTGGACAGGGAACACCGGGGAGCTGTTTTTT.

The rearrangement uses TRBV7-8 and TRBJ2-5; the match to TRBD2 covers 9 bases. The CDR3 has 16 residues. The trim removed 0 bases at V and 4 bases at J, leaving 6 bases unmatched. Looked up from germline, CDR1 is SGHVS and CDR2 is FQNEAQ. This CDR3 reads CASSLAGREGGETQYF. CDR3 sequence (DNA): TGTGCCAGCAGCTTAGCGGGGCGGGAGGGGGGAGAGACCCAGTACTTC.

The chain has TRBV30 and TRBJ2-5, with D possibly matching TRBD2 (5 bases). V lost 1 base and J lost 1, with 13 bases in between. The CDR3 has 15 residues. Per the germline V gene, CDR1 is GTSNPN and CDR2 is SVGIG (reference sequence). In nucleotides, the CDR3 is TGTGCCTGGAGTGGTGAGAGGACTTTCCAAGAGACCCAGTACTTC. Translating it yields CAWSGERTFQETQYF.